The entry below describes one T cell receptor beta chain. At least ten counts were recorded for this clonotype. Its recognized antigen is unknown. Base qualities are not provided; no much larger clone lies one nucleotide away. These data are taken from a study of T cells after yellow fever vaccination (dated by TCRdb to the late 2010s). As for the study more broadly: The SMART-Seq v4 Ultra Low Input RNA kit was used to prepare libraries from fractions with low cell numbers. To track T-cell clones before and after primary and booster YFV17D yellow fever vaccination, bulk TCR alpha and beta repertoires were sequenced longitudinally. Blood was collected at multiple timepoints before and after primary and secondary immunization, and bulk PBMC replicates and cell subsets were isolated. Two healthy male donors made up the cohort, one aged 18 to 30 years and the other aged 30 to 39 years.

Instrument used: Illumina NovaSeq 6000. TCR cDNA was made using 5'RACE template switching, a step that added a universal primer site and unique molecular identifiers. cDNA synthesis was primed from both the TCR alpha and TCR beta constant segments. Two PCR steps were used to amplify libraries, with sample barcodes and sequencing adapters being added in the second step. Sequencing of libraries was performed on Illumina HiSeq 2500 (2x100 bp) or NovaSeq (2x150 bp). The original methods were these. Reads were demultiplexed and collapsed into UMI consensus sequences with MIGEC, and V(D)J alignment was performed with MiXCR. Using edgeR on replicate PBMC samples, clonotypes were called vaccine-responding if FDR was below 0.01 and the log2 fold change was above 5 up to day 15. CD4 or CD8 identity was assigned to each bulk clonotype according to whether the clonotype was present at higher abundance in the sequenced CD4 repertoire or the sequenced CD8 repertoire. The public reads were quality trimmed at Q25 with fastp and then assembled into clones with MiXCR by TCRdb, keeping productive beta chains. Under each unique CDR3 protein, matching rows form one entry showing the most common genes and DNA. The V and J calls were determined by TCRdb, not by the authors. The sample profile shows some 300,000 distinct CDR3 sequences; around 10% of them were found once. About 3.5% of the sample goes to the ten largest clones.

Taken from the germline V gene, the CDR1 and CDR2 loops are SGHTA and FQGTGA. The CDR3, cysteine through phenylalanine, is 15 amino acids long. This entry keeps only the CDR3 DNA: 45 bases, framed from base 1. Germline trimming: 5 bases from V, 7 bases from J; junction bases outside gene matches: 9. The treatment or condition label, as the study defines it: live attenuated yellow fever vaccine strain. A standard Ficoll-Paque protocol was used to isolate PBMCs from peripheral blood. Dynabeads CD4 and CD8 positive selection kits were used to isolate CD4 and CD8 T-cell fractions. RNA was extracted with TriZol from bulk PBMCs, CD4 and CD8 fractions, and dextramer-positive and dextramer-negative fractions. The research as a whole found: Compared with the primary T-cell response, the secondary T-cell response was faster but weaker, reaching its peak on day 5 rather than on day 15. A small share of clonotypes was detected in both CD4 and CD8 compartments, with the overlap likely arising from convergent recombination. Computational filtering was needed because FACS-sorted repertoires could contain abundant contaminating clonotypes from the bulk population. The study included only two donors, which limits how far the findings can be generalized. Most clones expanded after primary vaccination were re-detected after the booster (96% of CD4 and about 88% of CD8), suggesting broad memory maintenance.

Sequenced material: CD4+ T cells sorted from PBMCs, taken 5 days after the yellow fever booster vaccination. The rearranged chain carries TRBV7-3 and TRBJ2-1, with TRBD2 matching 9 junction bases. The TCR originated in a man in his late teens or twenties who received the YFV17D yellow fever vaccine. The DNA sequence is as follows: TGTGCCAGCAGCCCTAGCGGGGTAGGGGAAAATGAGCAGTTCTTC. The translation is CASSPSGVGENEQFF.